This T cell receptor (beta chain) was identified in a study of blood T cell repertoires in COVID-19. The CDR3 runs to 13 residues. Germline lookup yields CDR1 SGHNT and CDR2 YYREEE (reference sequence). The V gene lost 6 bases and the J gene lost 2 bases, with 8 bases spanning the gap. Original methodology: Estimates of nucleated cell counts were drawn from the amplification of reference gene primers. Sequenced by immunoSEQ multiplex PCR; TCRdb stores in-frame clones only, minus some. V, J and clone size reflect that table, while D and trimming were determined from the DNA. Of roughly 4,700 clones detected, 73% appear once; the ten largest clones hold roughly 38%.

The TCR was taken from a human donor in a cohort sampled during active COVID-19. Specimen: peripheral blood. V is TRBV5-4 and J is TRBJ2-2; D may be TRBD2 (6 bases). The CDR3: CASKEGNTGELFF. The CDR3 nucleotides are TGTGCCAGCAAGGAGGGCAACACCGGGGAGCTGTTTTTT.